These 14 T cell receptor beta chains came from one sample sequenced in a study of cytomegalovirus exposure and HLA in healthy donors. PCR amplification relied on 60 Vbeta primers (plus 13 Jbeta primers). Clones were read by immunoSEQ multiplex PCR, and TCRdb kept only the in-frame ones, dropping some. The sample holds roughly 120,000 clones, 79% seen once. The sequenced sample consisted of PBMCs. The receptors shown here come from a young man in good health and CMV-seronegative.

V gene TRBV25-1 combines with J gene TRBJ1-6; D unresolved. Germline CDR1 is MGHDK and CDR2 is SYGVNS. This CDR3 comprises 13 residues. Between the trimmed V and J ends, which lost 6 bases and 1 base, there was a span of 4 bases. DNA for the CDR3: TGTGCCAGCAGACAGTCCTATAATTCACCCCTCCACTTT. Translated, it gives CASRQSYNSPLHF.

Only one count was recorded for this clone. This chain uses TRBV18 with TRBJ1-2; unclear D gene. CDR1 is KGHSH, CDR2 LQKENI, per germline. The CDR3 is 14 residues long. The V and J ends lost 6 bases and 1 base respectively, with 12 bases between them. The CDR3 DNA reads TGTGCCAGCTCTAGTGGAGGGAATAACTATGGCTACACCTTC. This encodes CASSSGGNNYGYTF.

This chain joins TRBV19 and TRBJ2-3; D remains unclear. Germline V gene data show CDR1 as LNHDA and CDR2 as SQIVND (reference sequence). The CDR3 extends over 14 amino acids. The V end lost 3 bases, the J end lost 2 bases, and 9 bases lay between the germline ends. In nucleotides, the CDR3 is TGTGCCAGTAGTATTTGGCGGCACACAGATACGCAGTATTTT. It yields the protein CASSIWRHTDTQYF.

The chain carries TRBV9 and TRBJ2-2; perhaps TRBD2 as D (5 bases). There are 19 residues in the CDR3. Per germline, CDR1 SGDLS and CDR2 YYNGEE. Trimming shortened V by 1 base and J by 0 bases, and 19 bases separated the two germline ends. CDR3 DNA sequence: TGTGCCAGCAGCGTACTTCGGCTAGCACCCCGAACGAACACCGGGGAGCTGTTTTTT. Its translation: CASSVLRLAPRTNTGELFF.

V gene TRBV11-2 combines with J gene TRBJ1-5; perhaps TRBD1 as D (6 bases). The CDR3 contains 13 residues. CDR1 is SGHAT and CDR2 is FQNNGV in the germline V gene. Trimming cost V 5 bases and J 7 bases, with 12 bases left between them. The CDR3 is CASSMDRAQPQHF. The CDR3 DNA reads as TGTGCCAGCAGCATGGACAGAGCCCAGCCCCAGCATTTT.

The rearrangement uses TRBV30 and TRBJ1-4; 7 nucleotides agree with TRBD1. V was clipped by 5 bases and J by 7 bases; unmatched bases: 4. Germline assignment: CDR1 GTSNPN and CDR2 SVGIG (reference sequence). The CDR3 extends over 12 amino acids. CDR3 residues: CAWDRDSEKLFF. CDR3 nucleotides: TGTGCCTGGGACCGGGACAGTGAAAAACTGTTTTTT. The entire variable domain, with the rest obtained from reference TRBV30 and TRBJ1-4, is as follows: SQTIHQWPATLVQPVGSPLSLECTVEGTSNPNLYWYRQAAGRGLQLLFYSVGIGQISSEVPQNLSASRPQDRQFILSSKKLLLSDSGFYLCAWDRDSEKLFFGSGTQLSVL.

The CDR3 spells CASSLDTDNEQFF. In DNA, the CDR3 is TGTGCCAGCAGCTTAGACACAGACAATGAGCAGTTCTTC. The rearrangement joins TRBV7-2 to TRBJ2-1; D is unresolved. CDR3 length equals 13 residues. V dropped 1 base and J dropped 5 bases, with 6 bases sitting between them. Germline V gene lookup returns CDR1 SGHTA and CDR2 FQGNSA.

The rearrangement uses TRBV7-2 and TRBJ2-1; TRBD2 matches at 10 bases. The CDR3 covers 20 residues. With V trimmed by 0 bases and J by 0 bases, 11 bases remained unmatched. The germline V gene encodes CDR1 SGHTA and CDR2 FQGNSA. The CDR3, as DNA: TGTGCCAGCAGCTTAGCAGCCACCCTAGCGGGGGCCAGCTCCTACAATGAGCAGTTCTTC. It encodes CASSLAATLAGASSYNEQFF.

The V call is TRBV6-5, the J call TRBJ2-7, with 8 bases aligning to TRBD2. Germline V gene lookup returns CDR1 MNHEY and CDR2 SVGAGI. V lost 6 bases to trimming and J lost 3 bases; unmatched junction nucleotides: 4. The CDR3 sequence is 13 residues long. CDR3 protein: CASSLTSGYEQYF. CDR3 nucleotides: TGTGCCAGCAGCCTAACTAGCGGCTACGAGCAGTACTTC.

The chain uses TRBV5-6 and TRBJ2-1, with D unclear. V was shortened by 6 bases and J by 3 bases, with 16 bases between the two germline ends. The CDR3 consists of 15 residues. Germline V lookup: CDR1 SGHDT, CDR2 YYEEEE. In DNA, the CDR3 is TGTGCCAGCATCCAAGGCGGTTGGGTCTACAATGAGCAGTTCTTC. Amino acid sequence: CASIQGGWVYNEQFF. Looking up the rest from reference TRBV5-6 and TRBJ2-1 gives the full variable domain: DAGVTQSPTHLIKTRGQQVTLRCSPKSGHDTVSWYQQALGQGPQFIFQYYEEEERQRGNFPDRFSGHQFPNYSSELNVNALLLGDSALYLCASIQGGWVYNEQFFGPGTRLTVL.

The genes are TRBV9 and TRBJ2-6, with a tentative D call TRBD2 (6 bases). Trimming took off 0 bases at V and 0 bases at J, with 13 bases between the two ends. The CDR3 has 18 amino acids. CDR1 is SGDLS and CDR2 is YYNGEE in the germline V gene. DNA for the CDR3: TGTGCCAGCAGCGTAGCAGGGACTGCACACTCTGGGGCCAACGTCCTGACTTTC. This sequence encodes CASSVAGTAHSGANVLTF. The full variable domain, with the rest looked up from reference TRBV9 and TRBJ2-6, is DSGVTQTPKHLITATGQRVTLRCSPRSGDLSVYWYQQSLDQGLQFLIQYYNGEERAKGNILERFSAQQFPDLHSELNLSSLELGDSALYFCASSVAGTAHSGANVLTFGAGSRLTVL.

The V gene is TRBV11-2, the J gene TRBJ2-7; 11 bases agree with TRBD2. Germline values: CDR1 SGHAT, CDR2 FQNNGV. J was trimmed by 1 base and V by 5 bases; bases with no gene match: 16. This CDR3 spans 19 amino acids. The CDR3 protein is CASSQRSLAGGNFSYEQYV. For the CDR3, the DNA is TGTGCCAGCAGCCAGAGGAGTTTAGCGGGAGGGAATTTTTCCTACGAGCAGTACGTC.

This clone was recorded only once. The rearrangement joins TRBV9 to TRBJ2-1; tentatively, D is TRBD2 (6 bases). This CDR3 has 13 residues. Trimming pared 4 bases from V and 5 bases from J, leaving 10 bases between. Per germline, CDR1 SGDLS and CDR2 YYNGEE. The CDR3 coding sequence is TGTGCCAGCAGCCCTCGGGAGCACAATGAGCAGTTCTTC. It encodes CASSPREHNEQFF.

The V and J genes are TRBV7-6 and TRBJ2-1; 13 positions agree with TRBD2. Germline loops: CDR1 SGHVS, CDR2 FNYEAQ. Losses at the gene ends were 5 bases for V and 9 bases for J; bases not matched to a gene: 7. The CDR3 runs 15 residues. CDR3 loop: CASSPGLAGVVEQFF. The CDR3 DNA reads as TGTGCCAGCAGCCCTGGACTAGCGGGAGTGGTTGAGCAGTTCTTC.